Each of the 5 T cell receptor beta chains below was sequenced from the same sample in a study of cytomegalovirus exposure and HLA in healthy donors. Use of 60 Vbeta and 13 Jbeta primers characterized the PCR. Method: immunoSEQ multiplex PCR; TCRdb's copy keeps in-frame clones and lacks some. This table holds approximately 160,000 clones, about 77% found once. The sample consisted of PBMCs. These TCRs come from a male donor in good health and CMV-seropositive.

CDR3: CASSPLGQGARETQYF. DNA of the CDR3: TGTGCCAGCTCACCCCTCGGACAGGGGGCGCGCGAGACCCAGTACTTC. V and J are TRBV18 and TRBJ2-5; 11 nucleotides line up with TRBD1. This CDR3 comprises 16 residues. Losses at the gene ends were 3 bases for V and 5 bases for J; bases not matched to a gene: 8. Germline assignment: CDR1 KGHSH and CDR2 LQKENI.

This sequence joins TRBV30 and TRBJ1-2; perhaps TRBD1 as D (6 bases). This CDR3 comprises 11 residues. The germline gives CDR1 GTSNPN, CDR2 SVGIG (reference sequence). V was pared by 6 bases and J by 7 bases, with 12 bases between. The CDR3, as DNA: TGTGCCTGCTTACAGGGCAGTGGCTACACCTTC. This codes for CACLQGSGYTF.

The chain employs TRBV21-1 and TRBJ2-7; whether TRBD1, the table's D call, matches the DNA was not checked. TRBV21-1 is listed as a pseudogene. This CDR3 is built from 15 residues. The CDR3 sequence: CASSLKQGLSYEQYF. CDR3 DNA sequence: TGTGCCAGCAGCTTAAAACAGGGGCTCTCCTACGAGCAGTACTTC.

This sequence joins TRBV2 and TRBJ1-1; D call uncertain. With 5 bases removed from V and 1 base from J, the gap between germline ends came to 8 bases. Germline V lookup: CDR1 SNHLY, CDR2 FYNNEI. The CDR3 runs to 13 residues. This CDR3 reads CASSSRGNTEAFF. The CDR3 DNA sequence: TGTGCCAGCAGTTCCCGGGGGAACACTGAAGCTTTCTTT.

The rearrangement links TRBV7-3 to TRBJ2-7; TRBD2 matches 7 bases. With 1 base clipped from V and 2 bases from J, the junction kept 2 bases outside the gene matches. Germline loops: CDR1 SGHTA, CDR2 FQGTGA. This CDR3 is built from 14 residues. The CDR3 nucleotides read TGTGCCAGCAGCTTAATTGCGGGGGCCTACGAGCAGTACTTC. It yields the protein CASSLIAGAYEQYF.